The entry below gives a single T cell receptor beta chain sequence along with its context. The sample comes from a study of blood T cell repertoires in COVID-19. Study overall: The United States, Italy and Spain supplied acute and convalescent COVID-19 samples. Sample material is recorded as cDNA or gDNA derived from T cells, B-cell-depleted T cells, or PBMCs.

Authors' data handling: It was from reference gene primer amplification that nucleated cell counts were estimated. Libraries were prepared by immunoSEQ multiplex PCR; TCRdb keeps only in-frame clonotypes and omits some of them. From that table come the V and J calls and clone size; the DNA was used to work out D and trimming. This table holds about 73,000 clones, around 70% found once. This CDR3 spans 12 amino acids. Germline V gives CDR1 MNHNS, CDR2 SASEGT. V lost 2 bases and J 8 bases, leaving 7 bases between the germline ends. Material: peripheral blood. The sequence came from a man aged 55 to 70 with acute or convalescent COVID-19. The V call is TRBV6-1, the J call TRBJ2-4; D gene unclear. In DNA, the CDR3 is TGTGCCAGCAGTGAACTGAGTGACATTCAGTACTTC. Protein: CASSELSDIQYF.